The 28 T cell receptor beta chains below come from one sample, sequenced in a study of blood T cells in healthy people across ages. Combining a sample-barcoded 5' primer with a J-beta primer mix, a second PCR ran for about 6 to 12 cycles. TCRdb re-analysed the 5' RACE reads in MiXCR, keeping a single row per CDR3 protein. The sample shows 1.6 million or so distinct CDR3 sequences, roughly a third of them seen only once. The sequencing sample was made of blood. The source of these receptors is a woman aged 25 to 39 in good health.

Points on this clonotype: Germline and junction disagree at one end, which may indicate a read error. The rearrangement uses TRBV6-9 and TRBJ2-1; 10 positions agree with TRBD2. CDR1 MNHGY and CDR2 SVAAGI come from the germline V gene. CDR3 size: 11 residues. This chain's CDR3 is CASSEFGLAAF. The CDR3 DNA is TGTGCCAGCAGTGAATTCGGACTAGCGGCGTTC.

The DNA of the CDR3 is TGTGCCAGCAGCCTGGGACAGGGACCGACTAACTATGGCTACACCTTC. It encodes CASSLGQGPTNYGYTF. The chain is built from TRBV11-2 and TRBJ1-2, with 9 bases lining up with TRBD1. The germline CDR1 and CDR2 sequences are SGHAT and FQNNGV. There are 16 residues in the CDR3. J was trimmed by 0 bases and V by 5 bases; bases with no gene match: 7.

The chain is built from TRBV12-3 or TRBV12-4 and TRBJ2-5, with D perhaps TRBD2 (7 bases). The J call may be wrong; the DNA end is better matched by TRBJ2-7. The CDR3 has 14 amino acids. The CDR3 sequence: CASSWGGLVSEQYF. In DNA form, the CDR3 reads TGTGCCAGCAGTTGGGGGGGGCTCGTTTCCGAGCAGTACTTC.

The chain uses TRBV5-6 and TRBJ2-1; 10 bases align to TRBD2. This CDR3 spans 15 amino acids. CDR1 SGHDT and CDR2 YYEEEE come from the germline V gene. Trimming removed 3 bases from V and 8 bases from J; junction bases left unmatched: 8. This chain's CDR3 is CASSSRGLASHEQFF. CDR3 nucleotides: TGTGCCAGCAGCTCGAGGGGACTAGCGTCCCATGAGCAGTTCTTC.

This chain links TRBV2 with TRBJ2-5, with 7 bases identical to TRBD1. Trimming removed 10 bases from V and 2 bases from J; junction bases left unmatched: 7. Per the germline V gene, CDR1 is SNHLY and CDR2 is FYNNEI. This CDR3 region has 13 residues. The CDR3 spells CATRTGEQETQYF. The CDR3 bases are TGTGCCACCCGAACAGGGGAGCAAGAGACCCAGTACTTC. The whole variable domain, filled in from reference TRBV2 and TRBJ2-5, reads EPEVTQTPSHQVTQMGQEVILRCVPISNHLYFYWYRQILGQKVEFLVSFYNNEISEKSEIFDDQFSVERPDGSNFTLKIRSTKLEDSAMYFCATRTGEQETQYFGPGTRLLVL.

The chain combines TRBV20-1 with TRBJ2-3; 7 positions match TRBD2. There are 13 residues in the CDR3. Germline CDR1 DFQATT, CDR2 SNEGSKA (reference sequence). V shed 6 bases and J 7 bases; nucleotides not matched to a gene: 10. CDR3 bases: TGCAGTGCGGTCATGCGGGGGAGAAATACGCAGTATTTT. Its translation: CSAVMRGRNTQYF.

This clonotype was recorded a few times. This chain links TRBV6-5 with TRBJ2-1, with D maybe TRBD2 (5 bases). Germline CDR1 and CDR2: MNHEY and SVGAGI. Trimming shortened V by 0 bases and J by 13 bases, and 19 bases separated the two germline ends. The CDR3 contains 15 residues. CDR3 in DNA: TGTGCCAGCAGTTACTCGACTACCGGGCGAGATGGTCAGTTCTTC. Translation: CASSYSTTGRDGQFF.

This chain connects TRBV29-1 to TRBJ1-2; D is uncertain. V lost 7 bases and J 5 bases, leaving 14 bases between the germline ends. The CDR3 is 12 residues long. The germline gives CDR1 SQVTM, CDR2 ANQGSEA. The CDR3 sequence is CSGGPGIYGYTF. The CDR3, as DNA: TGCAGCGGTGGACCCGGGATTTATGGCTACACCTTC. The full variable domain, with the rest looked up from reference TRBV29-1 and TRBJ1-2, is SAVISQKPSRDICQRGTSLTIQCQVDSQVTMMFWYRQQPGQSLTLIATANQGSEATYESGFVIDKFPISRPNLTFSTLTVSNMSPEDSSIYLCSGGPGIYGYTFGSGTRLTVV.

The chain's CDR3 is CASSQGAAEERTQYF. The DNA of the CDR3 is TGTGCCAGCAGCCAAGGGGCAGCGGAGGAGAGGACCCAGTACTTC. The chain recombines TRBV14 with TRBJ2-5; possibly TRBD2 for D (5 bases). This CDR3 comprises 15 residues. In germline, CDR1 is SGHDN, CDR2 FVKESK. Trimming took off 1 base at V and 7 bases at J, with 16 bases between the two ends.

This rearrangement joins TRBV15 to TRBJ2-5; the D call may be TRBD1 or TRBD2 (6 bases each). The germline CDR1 and CDR2 sequences are LNHNV and YYDKDF (reference sequence). Trimming stripped 0 bases from V and 9 bases from J, with 17 bases between. This CDR3 is 15 amino acids long. CDR3 DNA: TGTGCCACCAGCAGAGATCCAGGGTCAGGGGAGGCCCAGTACTTC. This sequence encodes CATSRDPGSGEAQYF.

The J gene is TRBJ1-1, the V gene TRBV5-1, with a weak D call TRBD1 (5 bases). The germline V gene encodes CDR1 SGHRS and CDR2 YFSETQ. Trimming shortened V by 0 bases and J by 1 base, and 10 bases separated the two germline ends. The CDR3 has 15 residues. The CDR3 region has the DNA TGCGCCAGCAGCTTGGCCGGGGCAAAGAACACTGAAGCTTTCTTT. Translation: CASSLAGAKNTEAFF.

V is TRBV10-3 and J is TRBJ2-7; D is perhaps TRBD2 (5 bases). The CDR3 contains 15 residues. The V end was cut by 3 bases, the J end by 2 bases, with 14 bases between. Germline V gene sequence: CDR1 ENHRY, CDR2 SYGVKD. The CDR3 nucleotides read TGTGCCATCAGTGACTTGATACTAGGTCCCTACGAGCAGTACTTC. Translated, it gives CAISDLILGPYEQYF.

This clonotype was counted many times. V gene TRBV12-3 or TRBV12-4 combines with J gene TRBJ2-5, with TRBD1 matching 8 bases. The CDR3 length is 16 residues. V lost 6 bases, J lost 5 bases, and 14 bases stayed unmatched. In DNA, the CDR3 is TGTGCCAGCAGCCCCCGGGGCAGGGGGCATGGCGAGACCCAGTACTTC. Its translation: CASSPRGRGHGETQYF.

This clonotype appeared a few times. The chain has TRBV7-2 and TRBJ1-2, with a tentative D call TRBD1 (5 bases). Trimming pared 5 bases from V and 7 bases from J, leaving 20 bases between. CDR1 and CDR2 (germline): SGHTA, FQGNSA. The CDR3 covers 15 residues. The CDR3 bases are TGTGCCAGCAGCGTCGGGGACTACATCCCAACTGGCTACACCTTC. This sequence encodes CASSVGDYIPTGYTF.

Regarding this clonotype: Mismatch with germline at one junction end may stem from a read error. The J gene is TRBJ1-1, the V gene TRBV3-1; 8 nucleotides line up with TRBD1. Germline lookup yields CDR1 LGHDT and CDR2 YNNKEL (reference sequence). The CDR3 sequence is 16 residues long. CDR3 sequence: CASSHPRMGDRSDAFF. CDR3 nucleotides: TGTGCCAGCAGCCACCCCCGCATGGGGGACAGGTCTGACGCTTTCTTT.

This clonotype turned up a few times. J is TRBJ2-7 and V is TRBV28, with 10 bases fitting TRBD1. Germline values: CDR1 MDHEN, CDR2 SYDVKM. Germline trimming cut 4 bases from V and 2 bases from J; bases unmatched to any gene: 5. CDR3 length equals 15 residues. The CDR3 sequence: CASSSPGTGAYEQYF. Written as DNA, the CDR3 is TGTGCCAGCAGTTCCCCGGGGACAGGGGCCTACGAGCAGTACTTC.

A single count supports this clonotype. The junction departs from germline at one end; a sequencing error may be responsible. The chain is built from TRBV12-3 or TRBV12-4 and TRBJ2-7, with a weak D call TRBD2 (5 bases). The CDR3 covers 12 residues. The CDR3 loop reads CTSSLEGGEQYF. Written as DNA, the CDR3 is TGTACCAGCAGTTTAGAGGGTGGAGAGCAGTACTTC.

The chain employs TRBV28 and TRBJ1-1; D is uncertain. This CDR3 has 13 residues. Germline CDR1 reads MDHEN; CDR2 reads SYDVKM. With 6 bases removed from V and 5 bases from J, the gap between germline ends came to 13 bases. CDR3 protein: CASRTNSRTEAFF. CDR3 in DNA: TGTGCCAGCAGGACCAACTCCAGGACTGAAGCTTTCTTT.

CDR3 protein: CAISEGDRESNEQFF. CDR3 sequence (DNA): TGTGCCATCAGTGAAGGGGACAGGGAAAGCAATGAGCAGTTCTTC. The chain combines TRBV10-3 with TRBJ2-1, with TRBD1 matching over 9 bases. Looked up from germline, CDR1 is ENHRY and CDR2 is SYGVKD. The CDR3 is 15 amino acids. The trim removed 3 bases at V and 6 bases at J, leaving 6 bases unmatched.

This clonotype was observed at least ten times. One end of the junction fails to match germline, which may point to a read error. The J gene is TRBJ2-7, the V gene TRBV5-1, with 8 bases that match TRBD2. Per the germline V gene, CDR1 is SGHRS and CDR2 is YFSETQ. The CDR3 extends over 13 amino acids. The CDR3 sequence: CASSSGTSYEQYF. The CDR3, as DNA: TGTGCCAGCAGCTCGGGGACTAGCTACGAGCAGTACTTC.

The sample holds a few counts of this clonotype. The chain employs TRBV11-3 and TRBJ2-6; no reliable D call. V lost 5 bases and J 0 bases, leaving 11 bases between the germline ends. Looked up from germline, CDR1 is SGHNT and CDR2 is YENEEA. The CDR3 spans 16 residues. The CDR3, as DNA: TGTGCCAGCAGCGCATCTGCAGGCTCTGGGGCCAACGTCCTGACTTTC. It yields the protein CASSASAGSGANVLTF.

This clonotype came up many times. The chain couples TRBV9 to TRBJ2-3; D gene ambiguous. The ends were cut back, 4 bases at V and 0 bases at J, with 12 bases in the middle. Germline V CDR1 and CDR2: SGDLS, YYNGEE. This CDR3 is 15 amino acids long. The CDR3 is CASSPQRGSTDTQYF. The DNA of the CDR3 is TGTGCCAGCAGCCCACAGCGCGGCAGCACAGATACGCAGTATTTT.

The chain uses TRBV29-1 and TRBJ2-3, with 13 bases that match TRBD2. Losses at the gene ends were 6 bases for V and 2 bases for J; bases not matched to a gene: 11. This CDR3 has 17 amino acids. Germline CDR1 is SQVTM and CDR2 is ANQGSEA. The CDR3 region is CSVASGTSGNTTDTQYF. Written as DNA, the CDR3 is TGCAGCGTCGCATCGGGGACTAGCGGGAACACCACAGATACGCAGTATTTT.

This clonotype has a count of ten or more. The CDR3, as DNA: TGCGCCAGCAGCTGGACAGGGGGCGACTATGGCTACACCTTC. This encodes CASSWTGGDYGYTF. The chain recombines TRBV5-1 with TRBJ1-2; 11 bases align to TRBD1. J gave up 3 bases and V 3 bases, and 1 base lay outside the gene matches. The CDR3 consists of 14 residues. Germline CDR1 SGHRS, CDR2 YFSETQ.

In DNA form, the CDR3 reads TGTGCCAGCAATAAGGACAGGGGGCTGGGTGGCTACACCTTC. It yields the protein CASNKDRGLGGYTF. J is TRBJ1-2 and V is TRBV12-3 or TRBV12-4; 11 bases are shared with TRBD1. The J segment lost 7 bases and the V segment lost 7 bases, leaving 8 bases of the junction unmatched. The CDR3 runs 14 residues.

The chain recombines TRBV20-1 with TRBJ1-5; 7 bases align to TRBD1. CDR3 length equals 14 residues. Germline trimming cut 3 bases from V and 6 bases from J; bases unmatched to any gene: 8. The germline gives CDR1 DFQATT, CDR2 SNEGSKA (reference sequence). The CDR3: CSASPRQGRQPQHF. The CDR3 DNA follows: TGCAGTGCTAGCCCCCGACAGGGCCGTCAGCCCCAGCATTTT.

The chain recombines TRBV29-1 with TRBJ2-7; D not certain. Germline V gene data show CDR1 as SQVTM and CDR2 as ANQGSEA. V lost 6 bases, J lost 5 bases, and 11 bases lay in between. The CDR3 consists of 11 residues. The CDR3 reads CSVKGGNEQYF. The CDR3 bases are TGCAGCGTCAAGGGTGGCAACGAGCAGTACTTC.

The chain is built from TRBV25-1 and TRBJ2-3; 9 bases map to TRBD2. CDR1 MGHDK and CDR2 SYGVNS come from the germline V gene. Trimming cost V 10 bases and J 2 bases; bases outside gene matches: 4. The CDR3 runs to 13 residues. CDR3 in amino acids: CANSSGTTDTQYF. CDR3 DNA sequence: TGTGCCAACTCTAGCGGGACCACAGATACGCAGTATTTT.